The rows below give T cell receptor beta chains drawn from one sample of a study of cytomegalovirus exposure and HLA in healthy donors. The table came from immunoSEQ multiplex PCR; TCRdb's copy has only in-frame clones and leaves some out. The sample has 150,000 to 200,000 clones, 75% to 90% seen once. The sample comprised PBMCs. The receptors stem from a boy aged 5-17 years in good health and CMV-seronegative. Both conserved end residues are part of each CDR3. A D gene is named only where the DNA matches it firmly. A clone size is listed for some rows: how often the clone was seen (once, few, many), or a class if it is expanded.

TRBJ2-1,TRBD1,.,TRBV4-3,TGCGCCAGCAGCCAAGTGCCCGGACAGGGACGGTACAATGAGCAGTTCTTC,CASSQVPGQGRYNEQFF
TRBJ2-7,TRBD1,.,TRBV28,TGTGCCAGCAGCTCGGGACAGGGGGCCCTCAGCGAGCAGTACTTC,CASSSGQGALSEQYF
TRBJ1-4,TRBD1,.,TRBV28,TGTGCCAGCAGTTCGGGACAGATGAATGAAAAACTGTTTTTT,CASSSGQMNEKLFF
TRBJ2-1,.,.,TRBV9,TGTGCCAGCAGCGTAGTCTCCGCGGGCAATGAGCAGTTCTTC,CASSVVSAGNEQFF
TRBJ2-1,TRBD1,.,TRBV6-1,TGTGCCAGCACTCAAACGCGGGACAGGGGGTCGGGGTTCTTC,CASTQTRDRGSGFF
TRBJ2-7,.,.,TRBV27,TGTGCCAGCAGTTTTCAGGTATCCTCCTACGAGCAGTACTTC,CASSFQVSSYEQYF
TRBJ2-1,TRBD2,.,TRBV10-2,TGCGCCAGCAGTGAGTACGGACTAGCGGGACCCTACAATGAGCAGTTCTTC,CASSEYGLAGPYNEQFF
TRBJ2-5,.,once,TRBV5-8,TGTGCCAGCAGCTTTAGCTTAGAGCAGTACTTC,CASSFSLEQYF
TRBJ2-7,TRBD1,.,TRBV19,TGTGCCAGTAGTATGGGGACAGGCGCCTACGAGCAGTACTTC,CASSMGTGAYEQYF
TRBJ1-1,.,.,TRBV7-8,TGTGCCAGCAGCTCTTACACGGGGGGGGGAGGCATTGAAGCTTTCTTT,CASSSYTGGGGIEAFF
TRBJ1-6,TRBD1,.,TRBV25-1,TGTGCCAGCAGTGAACCAGGGGGTATCTATTCACCCCTCCACTTT,CASSEPGGIYSPLHF
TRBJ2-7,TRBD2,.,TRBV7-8,TGTGCCAGCAGCTTCTACGCTGCTAGCGGGGAAGAGCAGTACTTC,CASSFYAASGEEQYF
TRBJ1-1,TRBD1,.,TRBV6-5,TGTGCCAGCAGTTTCGACAGGGCGGGGACTGAAGCTTTCTTT,CASSFDRAGTEAFF
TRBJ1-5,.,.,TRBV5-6,TGTGCCAGCAGCTTAATCTATAGCAATCAGCCCCAGCATTTT,CASSLIYSNQPQHF
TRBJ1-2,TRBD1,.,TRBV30,TGTGCCTGGAGTGTGGGACAGGGAGGTGGCTACACCTTC,CAWSVGQGGGYTF
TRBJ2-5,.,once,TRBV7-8,TGTGCCAGCAGCTCTTCCGAAGAGACCCAGTACTTC,CASSSSEETQYF
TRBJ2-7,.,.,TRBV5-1,TGCGCCAGCAGCTTGGGCGGGCAGACCTACGAGCAGTACTTC,CASSLGGQTYEQYF
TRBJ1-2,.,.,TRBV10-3,TGTGCCATCAGTGAGTCGCCAGGGTTAGAAGGGTATGGCTACACCTTC,CAISESPGLEGYGYTF
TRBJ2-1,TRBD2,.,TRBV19,TGTGCCAGCACTGGGACTAGCGGAAGCTCCTACAATGAGCAGTTCTTC,CASTGTSGSSYNEQFF
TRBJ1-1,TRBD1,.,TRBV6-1,TGTGCCAGCAGTGAAATGGACAGGTACACTGAAGCTTTCTTT,CASSEMDRYTEAFF
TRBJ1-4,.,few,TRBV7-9,TGTGCCAGCAGCTTAGGAGGCATGAGAGAAAAACTGTTTTTT,CASSLGGMREKLFF
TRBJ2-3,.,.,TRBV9,TGTGCCAGCAGCCCACCCATGGGGGGGGCGGTGGACACAGATACGCAGTATTTT,CASSPPMGGAVDTDTQYF
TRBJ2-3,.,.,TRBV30,TGTGCCTGGAGTACTGCCGCGGACTGGGGGGGCCCGGATACGCAGTATTTT,CAWSTAADWGGPDTQYF
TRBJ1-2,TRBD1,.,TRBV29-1,TGCAGCGTTGAAGAGAACAGGGGACGTGGCTACACCTTC,CSVEENRGRGYTF
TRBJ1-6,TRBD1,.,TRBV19,TGTGCCAGTAGTATATTTACAGGGGCGTATAATTCACCCCTCCACTTT,CASSIFTGAYNSPLHF
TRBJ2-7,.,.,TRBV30,TGTGCCTGGGCCTACTCCTACGAGCAGTACTTC,CAWAYSYEQYF
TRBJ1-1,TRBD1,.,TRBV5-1,TGCGCCAGCAGCTCAACGTTAGGGACAGAGAACACTGAAGCTTTCTTT,CASSSTLGTENTEAFF
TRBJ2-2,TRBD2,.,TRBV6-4,TGTGCCAGCAGTGAAGAACTAGCGGGAGGAGGCACCGGGGAGCTGTTTTTT,CASSEELAGGGTGELFF
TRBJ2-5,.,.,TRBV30,TGTGCCTGGAGTGTAAGCCTAGTGGGCCAAGAGACCCAGTACTTC,CAWSVSLVGQETQYF
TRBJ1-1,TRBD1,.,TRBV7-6,TGTGCCAGCAGCTCCCGGCCGGGACAGGGGGCAAAGGAGGAAGCTTTCTTT,CASSSRPGQGAKEEAFF
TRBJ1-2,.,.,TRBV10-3,TGTGCCATCAGCTCGCAGGGCTTAGGCTACACCTTC,CAISSQGLGYTF
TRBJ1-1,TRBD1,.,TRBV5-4,TGTGCCAGCAGCTTACACCAGGGGGCGGACACTGAAGCTTTCTTT,CASSLHQGADTEAFF
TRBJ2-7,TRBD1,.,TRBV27,TGTGCCAGCAGAAAAGGACAGGGGGGCTACGAGCAGTACTTC,CASRKGQGGYEQYF
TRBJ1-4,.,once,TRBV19,TGTGCCAGTAACGGGGGGCTGGGTGAAAAACTGTTTTTT,CASNGGLGEKLFF
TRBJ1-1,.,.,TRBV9,TGTGCCAGCAGCGTAGACGTCGGGACTGAAGCTTTCTTT,CASSVDVGTEAFF
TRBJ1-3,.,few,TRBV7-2,TGTGCCAGCAGCCCCGGACTCTCTGGAAACACCATATATTTT,CASSPGLSGNTIYF
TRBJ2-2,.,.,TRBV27,TGTGCCAGCAGATTATTATTGAGGGTCCCCGGGGGGGAGCTGTTTTTT,CASRLLLRVPGGELFF
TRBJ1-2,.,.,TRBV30,TGTGCCTGGTCCGACTGGGGAGGGGTCGGGTTGGATGGCTACACCTTC,CAWSDWGGVGLDGYTF
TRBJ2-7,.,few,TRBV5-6,TGTGCCAGCAGCTTAACTAGCTCCAGGGAGCAGTACTTC,CASSLTSSREQYF
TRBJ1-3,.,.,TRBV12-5,TGTGCTAGTGGACCCGACAGTTACTCTGGAAACACCATATATTTT,CASGPDSYSGNTIYF
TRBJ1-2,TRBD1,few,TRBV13,TGTGCCAGCAGCTCCCCCACCCTCGGACAGGGGTACTATGGCTACACCTTC,CASSSPTLGQGYYGYTF
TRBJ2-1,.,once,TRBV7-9,TGTGCCAGCAGCTTGACAGGTAATAAAGAGTTCTTC,CASSLTGNKEFF
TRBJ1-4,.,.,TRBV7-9,TGTTCCAGCAGCTTATCCCGGTATAATGAAAAACTGTTTTTT,CSSSLSRYNEKLFF
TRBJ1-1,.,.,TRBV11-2,TGTGCCAGCAGCTTGGGAACAGGAGGGGAAGCTTTCTTT,CASSLGTGGEAFF
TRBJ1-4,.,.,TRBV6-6,TGTGCCAGCAGTTACGAACAGGGCAGTGAAAAACTGTTTTTT,CASSYEQGSEKLFF
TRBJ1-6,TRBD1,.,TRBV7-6,TGTGCCAGCAGCTTAAATAGGGGGCTTTCCTATAATTCACCCCTCCACTTT,CASSLNRGLSYNSPLHF
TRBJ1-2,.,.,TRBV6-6,TGTGCCAGCAGCCGGGGAGGGAGCTATGGCTACACCTTC,CASSRGGSYGYTF